A selection of T cell receptor beta chains follows, all from one sample in a study of T cell repertoires in cytomegalovirus infection. One entry per CDR3 protein, called by TCRdb with MiXCR from the reads. The sample comprises roughly 920,000 distinct CDR3 sequences, around 32% of which are singletons, and around an eighth rests with the top ten. Antigen specificity for these receptors is unknown. The source material was cultured CD8+ T cells from PBMCs, sampled from culture after CMV antigen stimulation. The receptors here all came from a human donor in good health (CMV status not recorded). Some clones in this sample may be carry-over from other donors' samples. CDR3s include the opening cysteine and the closing phenylalanine or tryptophan. D genes are given only for firm matches. Expanded clones are given a class, and other clones once, few, many or no size at all.

cdr3_length	clone_size	d_call	j_call	v_call	cdr3_nt	cdr3_aa
15	many	-	TRBJ1-1	TRBV7-6	TGTGCCAGCAGCTCGAATGCCTTCCACCGGGACGTAGCTTTCTTT	CASSSNAFHRDVAFF
14	-	-	TRBJ2-5	TRBV7-2	TGTGCCAGCAGCCTGAGAACTCGGCAAGAGACCCAGTACTTC	CASSLRTRQETQYF
20	few	TRBD2	TRBJ2-3	TRBV12-3/TRBV12-4	TGTGCCAGCAGTTTCCGTCCGACTAGCGGGGGGGTCCTTAGCACAGATACGCAGTATTTT	CASSFRPTSGGVLSTDTQYF
13	few	-	TRBJ2-7	TRBV18	TGTGCCAGCTCACCACCGGAACGTTACGAGCAGTACTTC	CASSPPERYEQYF
17	-	-	TRBJ2-5	TRBV6-8	TGTGCCAGCAGTTACCCCCGAGGAAGGGAAGGCGGAGAGAACCAGTACTTC	CASSYPRGREGGENQYF
13	once	-	TRBJ1-1	TRBV4-3	TGCGCCAGCAGCCAAGAAGAAGCCTCTGGGGCTTTCTTT	CASSQEEASGAFF
13	-	-	TRBJ1-2	TRBV27	TGTGCCAGCGGAAGTTCCCCCGGACGTGGCTACACCTTC	CASGSSPGRGYTF
16	many	-	TRBJ2-1	TRBV4-3	TGCGCCAGCAGCCAAGATTGGCAGAGCTCCTACAATGAGCAGTTCTTC	CASSQDWQSSYNEQFF
14	few	-	TRBJ2-2	TRBV4-1	TGCGCCAGCAGCCAAGAAATTTGGACCGGGGAGCTGTTTTTT	CASSQEIWTGELFF
16	many	TRBD1	TRBJ1-1	TRBV12-5	TGTGCTAGTGGTCAAGACTCTTTCACAGGGGGCAGGGAAGCTTTCTTT	CASGQDSFTGGREAFF
16	few	-	TRBJ1-2	TRBV27	TGTGCCAGCAGTTCCCTAGCAGGGATGGGGAACTATGGCTACACCTTC	CASSSLAGMGNYGYTF
15	many	-	TRBJ2-7	TRBV12-3/TRBV12-4	TGTGCCAGCAGTTACGGACGGCCGGGGACCTACGAGCAGTACTTC	CASSYGRPGTYEQYF
14	-	TRBD1	TRBJ1-2	TRBV2	TGTGCCAGCAGGGGGACAGGTTCTAACTATGGCTACACCTTC	CASRGTGSNYGYTF
17	few	TRBD2	TRBJ2-3	TRBV28	TGTGCCAGCAGTTTAATCCAAGCGGGAGAGGGGACAGATACGCAGTATTTT	CASSLIQAGEGTDTQYF
16	-	-	TRBJ2-2	TRBV7-9	TGTGCCAGCAGCTCAGCTAGGACGGGGAACACCGGGGAGCTGTTTTTT	CASSSARTGNTGELFF
13	few	TRBD1	TRBJ1-3	TRBV15	TGTGCCACCAGCCCCGACAGGGGGAACACCATATATTTT	CATSPDRGNTIYF